These 16 T cell receptor beta chains came from one sample sequenced in a study of early T cells in non-severe SARS-CoV-2 infection (dated by TCRdb to about 2021). The library was obtained by 5' RACE. Reads for this sample came from a NextSeq 500. Using fastp at Q25 and MiXCR, TCRdb reprocessed the public reads and kept productive beta chains. CDR3 protein sequences are deduplicated, and each keeps its most common genes and DNA. Present in this sample are about 60,000 distinct CDR3 sequences, around 5.6% of which were seen just once. Of the sample, 6% to 7% is held by the ten largest clones. The sequencing input was whole blood. These receptor sequences come from an adult who was a healthcare worker with PCR-confirmed SARS-CoV-2 infection or an uninfected control (not recorded which).

This clonotype has at least ten counts. This rearrangement joins TRBV12-3 or TRBV12-4 to TRBJ1-1, with D hard to call. The CDR3 runs to 14 residues. The V gene lost 1 base and the J gene lost 4 bases, with 10 bases spanning the gap. CDR3 sequence: CASSLERGSTEAFF. The DNA for the CDR3 is TGTGCCAGCAGTTTAGAGAGAGGGTCCACTGAAGCTTTCTTT.

In the case of this clonotype: A read error may produce the germline difference seen at one junction end. The gene calls are TRBV20-1 and TRBJ1-1, with a weak D call TRBD1 (5 bases). The CDR3 contains 18 residues. In germline, CDR1 is DFQATT, CDR2 SNEGSKA (reference sequence). CDR3 region: CSARDRFVGARGDTEAFF. The CDR3 DNA follows: TGTAGTGCTAGAGATCGGTTCGTTGGGGCCCGGGGTGACACTGAAGCTTTCTTT.

A few counts support this clonotype. The chain is built from TRBV24-1 and TRBJ2-5; D is possibly TRBD1 (5 bases). Germline V gene data show CDR1 as KGHDR and CDR2 as SFDVKD. Trimming stripped 5 bases from V and 2 bases from J, with 14 bases between. The CDR3 extends over 15 amino acids. CDR3 nucleotide sequence: TGTGCCACCAGTGTTCCCACGACAGTTCAAGAGACCCAGTACTTC. It is translated as CATSVPTTVQETQYF.

In this sample, this clonotype turned up a few times. The V gene is TRBV6-5, the J gene TRBJ1-3; D gene uncertain. The V and J ends lost 6 bases and 0 bases respectively, with 12 bases between them. The CDR3 totals 15 residues. Germline V lookup: CDR1 MNHEY, CDR2 SVGAGI. DNA of the CDR3: TGTGCCAGCAGACTAGACGGTAACTCTGGAAACACCATATATTTT. This encodes CASRLDGNSGNTIYF.

This clonotype was counted a few times. The rearrangement links TRBV27 to TRBJ1-1; maybe TRBD1 (6 bases). The CDR3 is 14 residues long. The germline V gene encodes CDR1 MNHEY and CDR2 SMNVEV (reference sequence). Trimming removed 3 bases at V and 0 bases at J, with 8 bases between. CDR3 residues: CASSFGGMNTEAFF. CDR3 coding DNA: TGTGCCAGCAGTTTTGGGGGCATGAACACTGAAGCTTTCTTT.

This clonotype showed up many times. V is TRBV18 and J is TRBJ2-3; D might be TRBD2 (7 bases). The CDR3 contains 17 residues. The V gene lost 3 bases and the J gene lost 1 base, with 17 bases spanning the gap. The V gene's germline CDR1 is KGHSH and CDR2 LQKENI. CDR3: CASSPRGAPTGTDTQYF. DNA of the CDR3: TGTGCCAGCTCACCCCGGGGGGCCCCGACCGGCACAGATACGCAGTATTTT.

The table lists this clonotype with many counts. CDR3 bases: TGTGCCAGCAGCTTAAGGACACGGGGAGAGACCCAGTACTTC. Translation gives CASSLRTRGETQYF. V gene TRBV7-9 combines with J gene TRBJ2-5, with D possibly being TRBD1 or TRBD2 (5 bases each). CDR1 and CDR2 (germline): SEHNR, FQNEAQ (reference sequence). With 2 bases removed from V and 4 bases from J, the gap between germline ends came to 11 bases. The CDR3 extends over 14 amino acids.

This clonotype was recorded at least ten times. V gene TRBV20-1 combines with J gene TRBJ2-1; the D gene is possibly TRBD1 (6 bases). This CDR3 has 13 residues. The V gene's germline CDR1 is DFQATT and CDR2 SNEGSKA (reference sequence). Trimming took 6 bases from V and 5 from J, leaving 14 bases between them. In DNA form, the CDR3 reads TGCAGTGCCCGATCCAGGGACAACAATGAGCAGTTCTTC. This gives the protein CSARSRDNNEQFF.

The sample holds a few counts of this clonotype. This CDR3 is CASSRGALYNEQFF. As DNA, the CDR3 is TGTGCCAGCAGCCGCGGGGCCCTCTACAATGAGCAGTTCTTC. V and J are TRBV11-3 and TRBJ2-1; tentative D call: TRBD2 (6 bases). The CDR3 is made up of 14 amino acids. V lost 5 bases and J lost 3, with 11 bases in between. Germline lookup yields CDR1 SGHNT and CDR2 YENEEA.

This rearrangement joins TRBV13 to TRBJ1-5; D remains unclear. Germline V gene sequence: CDR1 PRHDT, CDR2 FYEKMQ (reference sequence). V lost 0 bases to trimming and J lost 0 bases, with 12 bases between them. There are 17 residues in the CDR3. In nucleotides, the CDR3 is TGTGCCAGCAGCTTAGGAATCGGTCGGGGTAGCAATCAGCCCCAGCATTTT. Its translation: CASSLGIGRGSNQPQHF.

Many counts were recorded for this clonotype. The chain is built from TRBV7-9 and TRBJ1-1; D is undetermined. V dropped 5 bases and J dropped 5 bases, with 15 bases sitting between them. This CDR3 region has 14 residues. Looked up from germline, CDR1 is SEHNR and CDR2 is FQNEAQ (reference sequence). CDR3 loop: CASSGDGVGTEAFF. DNA of the CDR3: TGTGCCAGCAGCGGAGACGGGGTGGGGACTGAAGCTTTCTTT.

In its sample, this clonotype was seen a few times. CDR3 in amino acids: CSAPLTTGSPLHF. CDR3 DNA sequence: TGCAGTGCTCCCCTAACAACTGGTTCACCCCTCCACTTT. J is TRBJ1-6 and V is TRBV20-1; no clear D. The CDR3 has 13 residues. The germline V gene has CDR1 DFQATT and CDR2 SNEGSKA (reference sequence). Trimming removed 5 bases from V and 9 bases from J, with 14 bases in between.

This clonotype has only a few counts. This rearrangement joins TRBV7-2 to TRBJ2-7; 7 bases are shared with TRBD1. The trim removed 3 bases at V and 3 bases at J, leaving 2 bases unmatched. Germline loops: CDR1 SGHTA, CDR2 FQGNSA. The CDR3 consists of 13 residues. CDR3 sequence (DNA): TGTGCCAGCAGCTTCAGGGACAGCTACGAGCAGTACTTC. Translating it yields CASSFRDSYEQYF.

The chain uses TRBV7-2 and TRBJ2-5, with D possibly matching TRBD2 (6 bases). Germline loops: CDR1 SGHTA, CDR2 FQGNSA. The CDR3 consists of 16 residues. The V and J ends lost 4 bases and 5 bases respectively, with 20 bases between them. The CDR3 nucleotides are TGTGCCAGCAGCTCCACCCCACTAGCAAGTATGGAGACCCAGTACTTC. It encodes CASSSTPLASMETQYF.

In this sample, this clonotype turned up many times. The V call is TRBV29-1, the J call TRBJ2-5; 7 bases agree with TRBD2. The germline V gene encodes CDR1 SQVTM and CDR2 ANQGSEA. This CDR3 has 12 amino acids. V shed 8 bases and J 4 bases; nucleotides not matched to a gene: 7. The CDR3 loop is CSILTGGETQYF. Written as DNA, the CDR3 is TGCAGCATCCTGACGGGAGGAGAGACCCAGTACTTC. Drawing the rest from reference TRBV29-1 and TRBJ2-5, the complete variable domain is SAVISQKPSRDICQRGTSLTIQCQVDSQVTMMFWYRQQPGQSLTLIATANQGSEATYESGFVIDKFPISRPNLTFSTLTVSNMSPEDSSIYLCSILTGGETQYFGPGTRLLVL.

This sequence joins TRBV15 and TRBJ2-7; 8 nucleotides line up with TRBD1. The trim removed 1 base at V and 2 bases at J, leaving 1 base unmatched. Germline V gene data show CDR1 as LNHNV and CDR2 as YYDKDF (reference sequence). This CDR3 region has 14 residues. CDR3 region: CATSRGQGPYEQYF. CDR3 sequence (DNA): TGTGCCACCAGCAGAGGACAGGGGCCCTACGAGCAGTACTTC.